Reported below is one T cell receptor (beta chain). Antigen: not known. This record comes from a study of T cell responses to AZD1222 COVID-19 vaccine. The repertoire was sequenced with immunoSEQ multiplex PCR; TCRdb's copy has only in-frame clones and lacks some. In the table there are 150,000 to 200,000 clones, 85% to 95% of which are singletons. Overall study results and limits: Repertoire sampling occurred only after the peak T cell response. Among vaccine-associated CD4 TCRs, coverage spanned spike, with dominance at 160-218 and 743-854. Females outnumbered males among donors, who were mostly white British; clonal diversity was possibly underestimated.

The material was peripheral blood, obtained on day 0 of AZD1222 vaccination. The receptor's source is an adult in good health.

CDR3 DNA: TGTGCCAGCAGCGCCCGAGGACATGATGAAAAACTGTTTTTT. Protein product: CASSARGHDEKLFF. The rearrangement uses TRBV7-9 and TRBJ1-4; D possibly corresponds to TRBD1 (5 bases). CDR3 length: 14 amino acids. Trimming left V 5 bases short and J 6 bases short, with 13 bases between. CDR1 is SEHNR and CDR2 is FQNEAQ in the germline V gene (reference sequence).